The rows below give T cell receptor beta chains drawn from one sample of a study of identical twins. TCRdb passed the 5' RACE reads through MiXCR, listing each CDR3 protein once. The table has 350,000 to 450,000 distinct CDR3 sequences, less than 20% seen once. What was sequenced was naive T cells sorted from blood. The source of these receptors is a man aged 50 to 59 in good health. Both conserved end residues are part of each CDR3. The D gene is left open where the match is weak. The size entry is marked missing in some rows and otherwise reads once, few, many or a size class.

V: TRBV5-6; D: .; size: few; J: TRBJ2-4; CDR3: CASSLELAKNIQYF; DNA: TGTGCCAGCAGCCTGGAATTAGCCAAAAACATTCAGTACTTC
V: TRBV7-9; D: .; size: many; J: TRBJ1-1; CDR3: CASRYPFGEGLNTEAFF; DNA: TGTGCCAGCCGCTACCCATTCGGGGAAGGGTTAAACACTGAAGCTTTCTTT
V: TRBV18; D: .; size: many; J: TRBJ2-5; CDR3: CASSPSGQYQETQYF; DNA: TGTGCCAGCTCACCATCCGGACAGTACCAAGAGACCCAGTACTTC
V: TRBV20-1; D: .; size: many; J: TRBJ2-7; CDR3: CSARKGGGGSYEQYF; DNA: TGCAGTGCCCGAAAGGGGGGGGGAGGATCCTACGAGCAGTACTTC
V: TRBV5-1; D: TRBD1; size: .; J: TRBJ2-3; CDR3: CASSLARGHGDTQYF; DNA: TGCGCCAGCAGCTTGGCCAGGGGGCATGGAGATACGCAGTATTTT
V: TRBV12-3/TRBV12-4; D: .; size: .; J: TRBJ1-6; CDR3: CASSLRASGSPLHF; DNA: TGTGCCAGCAGTCTACGGGCTTCGGGTTCACCCCTCCACTTT
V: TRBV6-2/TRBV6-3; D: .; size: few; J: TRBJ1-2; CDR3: CASGIWDNRYGYTF; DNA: TGTGCCAGCGGGATATGGGACAACCGCTATGGCTACACCTTC
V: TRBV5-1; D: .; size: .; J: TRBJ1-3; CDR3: CASSLDVHGNTIYF; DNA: TGCGCCAGCAGCTTGGACGTGCACGGAAACACCATATATTTT
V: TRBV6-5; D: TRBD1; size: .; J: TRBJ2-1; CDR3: CASSSYRTGSNEQFF; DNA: TGTGCCAGCAGTTCGTATAGGACAGGGAGCAATGAGCAGTTCTTC
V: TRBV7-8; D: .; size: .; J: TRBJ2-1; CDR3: CASSLWDIYNEQFF; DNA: TGTGCCAGCAGCTTATGGGACATCTACAATGAGCAGTTCTTC
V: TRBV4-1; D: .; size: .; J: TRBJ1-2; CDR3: CASSHQTAANYGYTF; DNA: TGCGCCAGCAGCCACCAGACAGCCGCTAACTATGGCTACACCTTC
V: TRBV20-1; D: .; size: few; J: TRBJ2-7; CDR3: CSASEGRTLYEQYF; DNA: TGCAGTGCATCGGAGGGTCGGACTCTCTACGAGCAGTACTTC
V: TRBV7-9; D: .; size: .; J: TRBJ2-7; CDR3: CASSPGTDSYEQYF; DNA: TGTGCCAGCAGCCCTGGGACGGATTCCTACGAGCAGTACTTC
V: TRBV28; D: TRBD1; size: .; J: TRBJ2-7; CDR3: CASRDREGYEQYF; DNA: TGTGCCAGTAGGGACAGGGAGGGCTACGAGCAGTACTTC
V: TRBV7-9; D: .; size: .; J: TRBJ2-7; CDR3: CASSPGTYYEQYF; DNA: TGTGCCAGCAGCCCAGGGACCTACTACGAGCAGTACTTC
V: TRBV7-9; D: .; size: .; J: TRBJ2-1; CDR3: CASSHGRDFGEQFF; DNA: TGTGCCAGCAGCCACGGGCGGGACTTCGGAGAGCAGTTCTTC
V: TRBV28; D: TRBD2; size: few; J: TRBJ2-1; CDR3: CASSGTGTSINEQFF; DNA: TGTGCCAGCAGTGGGACCGGGACTAGCATCAATGAGCAGTTCTTC
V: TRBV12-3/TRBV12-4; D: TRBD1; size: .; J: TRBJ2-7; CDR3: CASSFGQVGTYEQYF; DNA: TGTGCCAGCAGTTTCGGACAGGTTGGGACCTACGAGCAGTACTTC
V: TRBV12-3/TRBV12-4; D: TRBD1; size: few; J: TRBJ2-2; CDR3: CASSSTGGVGELFF; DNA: TGTGCCAGCAGTTCCACAGGGGGAGTCGGGGAGCTGTTTTTT
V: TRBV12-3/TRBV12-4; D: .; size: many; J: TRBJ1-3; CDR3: CASSLAGHPVSTIYF; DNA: TGTGCCAGCAGCCTAGCGGGGCACCCCGTTTCCACCATATATTTT
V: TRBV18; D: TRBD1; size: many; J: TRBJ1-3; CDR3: CASSLGQGGNTIYF; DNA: TGTGCCAGCTCACTAGGACAGGGCGGAAACACCATATATTTT
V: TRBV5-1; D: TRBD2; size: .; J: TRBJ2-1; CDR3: CASSRGGPGSYNEQFF; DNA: TGCGCCAGCAGCCGGGGGGGGCCCGGATCCTACAATGAGCAGTTCTTC
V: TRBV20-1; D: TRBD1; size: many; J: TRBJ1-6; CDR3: CSARERTGQNSPLHF; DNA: TGCAGTGCTAGAGAGAGGACAGGGCAGAATTCACCCCTCCACTTT
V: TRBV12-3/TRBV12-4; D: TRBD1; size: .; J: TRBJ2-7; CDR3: CASSLSGTGPEQYF; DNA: TGTGCCAGCAGTTTATCCGGGACAGGCCCCGAGCAGTACTTC
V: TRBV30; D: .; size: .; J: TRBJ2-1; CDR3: CAWGLLAYNEQFF; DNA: TGTGCCTGGGGGTTACTAGCCTACAATGAGCAGTTCTTC
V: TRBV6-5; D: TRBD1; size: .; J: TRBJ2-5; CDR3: CASSSEQGVQETQYF; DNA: TGTGCCAGCAGTTCTGAGCAGGGGGTGCAAGAGACCCAGTACTTC
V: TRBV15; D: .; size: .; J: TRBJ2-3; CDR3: CATSYGQSLGDTQYF; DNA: TGTGCCACCAGCTATGGACAGTCCTTAGGAGATACGCAGTATTTT
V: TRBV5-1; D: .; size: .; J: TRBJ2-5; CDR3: CASTPGSQETQYF; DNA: TGCGCCAGCACCCCGGGATCCCAAGAGACCCAGTACTTC
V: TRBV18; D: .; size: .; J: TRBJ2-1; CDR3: CASSKERANNEQFF; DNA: TGTGCCAGCTCGAAGGAGCGGGCCAACAATGAGCAGTTCTTC
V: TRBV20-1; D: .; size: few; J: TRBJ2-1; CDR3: CSAIGGHNEQFF; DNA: TGCAGTGCTATAGGGGGGCACAATGAGCAGTTCTTC
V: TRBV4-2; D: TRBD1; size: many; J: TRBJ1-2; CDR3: CASSQTGTGEVYGYTF; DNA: TGTGCCAGCAGCCAGACCGGGACAGGGGAAGTCTATGGCTACACCTTC
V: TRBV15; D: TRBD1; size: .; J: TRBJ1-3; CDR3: CATSGPDRGDTIYF; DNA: TGTGCCACCAGCGGCCCTGACAGGGGGGACACCATATATTTT
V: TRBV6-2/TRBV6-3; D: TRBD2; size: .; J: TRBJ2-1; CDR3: CASRPPTSARNEQFF; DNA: TGTGCCAGCAGGCCCCCGACTAGCGCGCGCAATGAGCAGTTCTTC
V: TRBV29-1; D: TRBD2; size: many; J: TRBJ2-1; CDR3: CSVPSGRLYNEQFF; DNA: TGCAGCGTTCCTAGCGGGAGGTTATACAATGAGCAGTTCTTC
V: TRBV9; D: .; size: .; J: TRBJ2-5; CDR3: CASSSWGEETQYF; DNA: TGTGCCAGCAGCTCATGGGGTGAAGAGACCCAGTACTTC
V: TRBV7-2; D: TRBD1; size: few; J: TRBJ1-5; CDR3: CASSYDRGNQPQHF; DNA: TGTGCCAGCAGCTATGACAGGGGAAATCAGCCCCAGCATTTT
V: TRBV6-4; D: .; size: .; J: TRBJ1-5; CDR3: CASSEMGGQQPQHF; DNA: TGTGCCAGCAGTGAGATGGGGGGGCAGCAGCCCCAGCATTTT
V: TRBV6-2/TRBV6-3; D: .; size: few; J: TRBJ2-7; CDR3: CASSPRRQGSNEQYF; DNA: TGTGCCAGCAGTCCTCGCCGGCAGGGGAGCAACGAGCAGTACTTC
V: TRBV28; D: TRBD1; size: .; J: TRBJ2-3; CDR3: CASSFTGGTQYF; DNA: TGTGCCAGCAGTTTCACAGGGGGGACGCAGTATTTT
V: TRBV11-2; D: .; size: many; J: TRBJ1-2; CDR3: CASSGTAANYGYTF; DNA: TGTGCCAGCAGCGGGACTGCAGCTAACTATGGCTACACCTTC
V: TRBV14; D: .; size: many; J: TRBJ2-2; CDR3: CARIDGELFF; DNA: TGTGCCAGGATTGACGGGGAGCTGTTTTTT
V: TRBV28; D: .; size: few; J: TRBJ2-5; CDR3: CASRNSGGAVGETQYF; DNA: TGTGCCAGCAGAAACTCGGGGGGCGCCGTAGGAGAGACCCAGTACTTC
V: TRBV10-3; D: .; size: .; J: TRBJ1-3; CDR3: CAISEPSPGQGWNTIYF; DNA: TGTGCCATCAGTGAGCCGAGTCCGGGCCAGGGTTGGAACACCATATATTTT
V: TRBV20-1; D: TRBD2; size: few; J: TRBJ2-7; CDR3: CSARGLAGWYEQYF; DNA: TGCAGTGCTAGGGGACTAGCGGGATGGTACGAGCAGTACTTC
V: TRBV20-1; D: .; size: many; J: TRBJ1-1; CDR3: CSASKVRALMNTEAFF; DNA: TGCAGTGCTAGTAAGGTCCGGGCGTTGATGAACACTGAAGCTTTCTTT
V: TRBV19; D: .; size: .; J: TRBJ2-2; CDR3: CASIRLSTGELFF; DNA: TGTGCCAGTATTCGGTTGTCCACCGGGGAGCTGTTTTTT
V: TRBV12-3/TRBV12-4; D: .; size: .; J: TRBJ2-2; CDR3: CASSLMGAPTGELFF; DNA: TGTGCCAGCAGCTTAATGGGGGCACCCACCGGGGAGCTGTTTTTT
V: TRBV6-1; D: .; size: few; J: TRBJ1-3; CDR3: CASRSGRSGNTIYF; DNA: TGTGCCAGCAGGTCGGGGCGCTCTGGAAACACCATATATTTT
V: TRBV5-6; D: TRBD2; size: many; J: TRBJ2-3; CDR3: CASSLAGRPSNTDTQYF; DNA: TGTGCCAGCAGCTTAGCGGGGAGACCTAGCAACACAGATACGCAGTATTTT
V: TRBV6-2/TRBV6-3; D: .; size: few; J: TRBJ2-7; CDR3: CASSTLAVRYEQYF; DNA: TGTGCCAGCAGTACATTAGCGGTGCGCTACGAGCAGTACTTC
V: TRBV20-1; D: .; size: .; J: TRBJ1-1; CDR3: CSAPLGNTEAFF; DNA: TGCAGTGCTCCGTTGGGGAACACTGAAGCTTTCTTT
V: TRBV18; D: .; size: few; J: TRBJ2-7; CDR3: CASSPRTNNYEQYF; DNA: TGTGCCAGCTCACCCAGGACCAATAACTACGAGCAGTACTTC
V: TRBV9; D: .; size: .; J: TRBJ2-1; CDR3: CASSVSTGASEQFF; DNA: TGTGCCAGCAGCGTCTCGACGGGAGCCAGTGAGCAGTTCTTC
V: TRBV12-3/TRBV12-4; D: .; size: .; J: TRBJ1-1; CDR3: CASILGGHLNTEAFF; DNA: TGTGCCAGCATCCTAGGGGGGCACCTGAACACTGAAGCTTTCTTT